This T cell receptor beta chain was recovered during a study of T cells in Graves' hyperthyroidism and ophthalmopathy. General study points: A 13 V-J model separated ophthalmopathy from stable hyperthyroidism.

This clonotype turned up a few times. Its antigen remains unidentified. This CDR3 has 14 amino acids. The V segment lost 8 bases and the J segment 5 bases; nucleotides outside the gene matches: 5. Amplification targeted TCR beta CDR3 regions from RNA transcripts. HTBI primers were employed in a first-round RT-PCR of the TCR CDR3. TCRdb recomputed calls from the multiplex PCR reads with MiXCR, one row per CDR3 protein. The sample carries about 840,000 distinct CDR3 sequences, about two fifths recorded once. The specimen sequenced was blood. This sequence joins TRBV12-3 or TRBV12-4 and TRBJ1-6; 8 nucleotides match TRBD1. The TCR originated in a man aged 18 to 35 with Graves' hyperthyroidism. The CDR3 region is CASQTGVNNSPLHF. In DNA, the CDR3 is TGTGCCAGCCAGACAGGGGTAAATAATTCACCCCTCCACTTT.